Only a few counts were recorded for the clone carrying this T cell receptor beta chain. Its antigen is still unknown. Primers for the PCR totalled 60 Vbeta and 13 Jbeta. Some clones are missing from TCRdb's copy, which holds only in-frame ones; the method was immunoSEQ multiplex PCR. This sample has about 62,000 clones, with 80% to 90% found just once. The sample originates from a study of cytomegalovirus exposure and HLA in healthy donors. Study conclusions and caveats: Common viral pathogens seemed, in a later analysis, to connect with several of the most significant clusters. The classifier was said to identify cytomegalovirus status with high specificity and sensitivity. Through in vitro validation, a few CMV-associated chains were shown to be specific for CMV antigens.

V shed 4 bases, J shed 8 bases, and the junction held 5 bases outside the gene matches. Germline CDR1 is SGHDT and CDR2 is YYEEEE. There are 14 residues in the CDR3. The chain recombines TRBV5-6 with TRBJ1-6, with 8 bases fitting TRBD1. Material for sequencing was PBMCs. The receptor comes from a woman in her twenties or thirties in good health and CMV-seronegative. The DNA of the CDR3 is TGTGCCAGCAGCAAAAACAGGGGGGATTCACCCCTCCACTTT. This encodes CASSKNRGDSPLHF.